This T cell receptor (beta chain) was found in a study of blood T cell repertoires in COVID-19. Study-wide background: Nucleic acid was either cDNA or gDNA, and it came from T cells, B-cell-depleted T cells, or PBMCs.

Authors' data handling: Researchers report that nucleated cell counts were estimated from reference gene primer amplification. Clones were sequenced by immunoSEQ multiplex PCR, and TCRdb holds only the in-frame ones, with some missing. For V, J and clone size, that table is used; D and trimming come from the DNA. This table has tens of thousands of clones, roughly 79% appearing once. The CDR3 covers 15 residues. This clone was detected a few times. V gene TRBV21-1 combines with J gene TRBJ1-5; the D call TRBD1 from the table was never checked on the DNA. TRBV21-1 is noted as a pseudogene. This clonotype was obtained from a man aged 45-60 years with COVID-19, enrolled during active disease. The source material was peripheral blood. The CDR3 region is CASSRRGQGNQPQHF. Written as DNA, the CDR3 is TGTGCCAGCAGCCGCCGTGGACAGGGGAATCAGCCCCAGCATTTT.